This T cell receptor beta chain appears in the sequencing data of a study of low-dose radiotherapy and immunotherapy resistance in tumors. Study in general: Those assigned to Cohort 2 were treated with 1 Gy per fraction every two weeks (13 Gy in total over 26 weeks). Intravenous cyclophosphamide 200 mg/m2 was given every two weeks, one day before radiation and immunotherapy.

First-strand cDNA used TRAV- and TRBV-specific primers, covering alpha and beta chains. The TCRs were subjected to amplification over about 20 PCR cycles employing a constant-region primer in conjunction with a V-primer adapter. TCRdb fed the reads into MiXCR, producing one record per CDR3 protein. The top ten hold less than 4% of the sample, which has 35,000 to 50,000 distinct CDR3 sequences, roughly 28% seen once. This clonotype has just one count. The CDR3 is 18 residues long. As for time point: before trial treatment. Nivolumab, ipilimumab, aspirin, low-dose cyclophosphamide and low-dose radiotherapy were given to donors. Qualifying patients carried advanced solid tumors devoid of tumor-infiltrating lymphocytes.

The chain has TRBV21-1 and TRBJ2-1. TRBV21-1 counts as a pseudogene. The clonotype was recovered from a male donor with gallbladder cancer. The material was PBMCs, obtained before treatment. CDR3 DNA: TGTGCCAGCAGCAAAATAAAGGAACCTTTCCTCTCCTACAATGAGCAGTTCTTC. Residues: CASSKIKEPFLSYNEQFF.